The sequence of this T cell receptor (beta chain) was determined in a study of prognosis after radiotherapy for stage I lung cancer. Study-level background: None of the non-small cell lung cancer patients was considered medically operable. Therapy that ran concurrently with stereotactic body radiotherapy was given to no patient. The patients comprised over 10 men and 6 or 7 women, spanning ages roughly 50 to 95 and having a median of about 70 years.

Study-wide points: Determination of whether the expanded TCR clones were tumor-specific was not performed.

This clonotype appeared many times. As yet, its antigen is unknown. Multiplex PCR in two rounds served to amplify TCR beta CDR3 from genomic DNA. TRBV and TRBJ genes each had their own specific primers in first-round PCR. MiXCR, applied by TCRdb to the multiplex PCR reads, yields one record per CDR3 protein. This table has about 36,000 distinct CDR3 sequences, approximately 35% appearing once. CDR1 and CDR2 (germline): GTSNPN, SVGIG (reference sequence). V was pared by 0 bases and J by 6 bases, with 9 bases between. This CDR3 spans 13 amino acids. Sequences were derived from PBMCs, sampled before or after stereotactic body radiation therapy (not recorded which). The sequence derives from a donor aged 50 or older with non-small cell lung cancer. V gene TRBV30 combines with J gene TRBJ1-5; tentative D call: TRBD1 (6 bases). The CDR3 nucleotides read TGTGCCTGGAGTGTAGGGGGTAGTCAGCCCCAGCATTTT. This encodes CAWSVGGSQPQHF.